The clone carrying this T cell receptor (beta chain) was found a few times. These data originate in a study of early T cells in non-severe SARS-CoV-2 infection. TCRdb re-analysed the 5' RACE reads in MiXCR, keeping a single row per CDR3 protein. The sample lists approximately 110,000 distinct CDR3 sequences; more than 13% were seen once. The TCR was taken from an adult who was a healthcare worker with PCR-confirmed SARS-CoV-2 infection or an uninfected control (not recorded which). Sequences were obtained from whole blood.

The CDR3 sequence: CASTSPSGHNEQFF. As DNA, the CDR3 is TGTGCCAGCACCTCACCTTCCGGGCACAATGAGCAGTTCTTC. This chain uses TRBV7-9 with TRBJ2-1; the D is unclear. Germline CDR1 and CDR2: SEHNR and FQNEAQ (reference sequence). V was cut by 7 bases and J by 5 bases, with 15 bases left in between. CDR3 length: 14 residues.